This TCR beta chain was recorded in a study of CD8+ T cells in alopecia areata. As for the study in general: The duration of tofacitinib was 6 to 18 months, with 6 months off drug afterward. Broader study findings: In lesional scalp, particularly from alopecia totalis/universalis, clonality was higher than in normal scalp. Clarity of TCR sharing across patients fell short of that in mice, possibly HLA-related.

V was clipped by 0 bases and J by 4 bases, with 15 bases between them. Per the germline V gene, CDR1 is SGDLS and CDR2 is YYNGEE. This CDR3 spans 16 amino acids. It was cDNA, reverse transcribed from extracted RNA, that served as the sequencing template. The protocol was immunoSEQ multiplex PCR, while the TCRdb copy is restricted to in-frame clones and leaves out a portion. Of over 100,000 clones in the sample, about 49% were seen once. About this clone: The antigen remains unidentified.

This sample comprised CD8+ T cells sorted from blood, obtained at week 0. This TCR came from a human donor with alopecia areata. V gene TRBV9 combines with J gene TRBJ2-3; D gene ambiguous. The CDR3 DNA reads TGTGCCAGCAGCGTAGGAGCCTCTAGAGTCGCAGATACGCAGTATTTT. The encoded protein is CASSVGASRVADTQYF. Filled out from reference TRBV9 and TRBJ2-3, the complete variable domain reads DSGVTQTPKHLITATGQRVTLRCSPRSGDLSVYWYQQSLDQGLQFLIQYYNGEERAKGNILERFSAQQFPDLHSELNLSSLELGDSALYFCASSVGASRVADTQYFGPGTRLTVL.